The rows below give T cell receptor beta chains drawn from one sample of a study of post-analysis software for immune sequencing data. One entry per CDR3 protein results from TCRdb running MiXCR on the PCR reads. This table has 380,000 or so distinct CDR3 sequences, around 33% appearing once. Sequenced: blood. The receptor set was obtained from a girl between 5 and 17 years old with multiple sclerosis. Both conserved end residues are part of each CDR3. D genes are given only for firm matches. Size values are once, few and many counts, or a class for expanded clones, and some rows have none.

V gene	clone size	J gene	D gene	CDR3 DNA	CDR3 protein
TRBV5-1	few	TRBJ2-7	TRBD1	TGCGCCAGCAGCTTCGGGACAGGGGCTTACAATGAGCAGTACTTC	CASSFGTGAYNEQYF
TRBV5-1	.	TRBJ1-2	.	TGCGCCAGCAGCAGAGGACAGACTAACTATGGCTACACCTTC	CASSRGQTNYGYTF
TRBV5-1	.	TRBJ1-1	.	TGCGCCAGCAGCTTTGCAGAGAACACTGAAGCTTTCTTT	CASSFAENTEAFF
TRBV15	once	TRBJ2-1	.	TGTGCCACCAGCAGCACGAAAGGGGGCAATGAGCAGTTCTTC	CATSSTKGGNEQFF
TRBV25-1	.	TRBJ2-5	.	TGTGCCAGCACGAGTTCCAGGGGTGGAGAGACCCAGTACTTC	CASTSSRGGETQYF
TRBV28	.	TRBJ1-2	.	TGTGCCAGCAGTTTCCCACCAGACTATGGCTACACCTTC	CASSFPPDYGYTF
TRBV5-1	.	TRBJ2-3	TRBD2	TGCGCCAGCAGCGCCGGACTAGCGGAGGCAGATACGCAGTATTTT	CASSAGLAEADTQYF
TRBV19	.	TRBJ2-1	.	TGTGCCAGTAGTATTGGGCGGAGCTCCTACAATGAGCAGTTCTTC	CASSIGRSSYNEQFF
TRBV4-1	.	TRBJ1-2	.	TGCGCCAGCAGCCCCGTTGGGGCCGCGTATGGCTACACCTTC	CASSPVGAAYGYTF
TRBV7-9	many	TRBJ2-3	TRBD2	TGTGCCAGCAGCCTTAGCGGGGGGCTCACAGATACGCAGTATTTT	CASSLSGGLTDTQYF
TRBV6-1	.	TRBJ2-7	TRBD1	TGTGCCAGCATCCCCATTGGACAGGGGGTCCACGAGCAGTACTTC	CASIPIGQGVHEQYF
TRBV7-8	few	TRBJ2-7	TRBD1	TGTGCCAGCAGCTTAGGGGGACAGATCTACGAGCAGTACTTC	CASSLGGQIYEQYF
TRBV7-2	few	TRBJ2-5	.	TGTGCCAGCAGCTTTAATGTTGGGAGGGAGACCCAGTACTTC	CASSFNVGRETQYF
TRBV5-1	.	TRBJ2-7	TRBD1	TGCGCCAGCAGGCCAACTTGGGACAGGGGATTCTACGAGCAGTACTTC	CASRPTWDRGFYEQYF
TRBV12-3/TRBV12-4	few	TRBJ2-7	.	TGTGCCAGCAGTTATCGGAGGGGGACGGCCTACGAGCAGTACTTC	CASSYRRGTAYEQYF
TRBV20-1	few	TRBJ2-4	TRBD1	TGCAGTGGTGCGAGGGTAGGACAGGGCGGCCCCGAAAACATTCAGTACTTC	CSGARVGQGGPENIQYF
TRBV13	.	TRBJ2-5	TRBD2	TGTGCCAGCAGCTCGACTAGCGGGGACCGCCAAGAGACCCAGTACTTC	CASSSTSGDRQETQYF
TRBV5-4	.	TRBJ2-1	TRBD2	TGTGCCAGCAGCTTGGGTGCGGGGGGCGCGGACAATGAGCAGTTCTTC	CASSLGAGGADNEQFF
TRBV15	.	TRBJ2-5	.	TGTGCCACCAGCAGAGATACGGGGACCCAGTACTTC	CATSRDTGTQYF
TRBV6-5	many	TRBJ1-4	.	TGTGCCAGCAGTCACGCCAGTGAAAAACTGTTTTTT	CASSHASEKLFF
TRBV4-1	.	TRBJ2-1	TRBD2	TGCGCCAGCAGCCATAAGCAACTAGCGGGGGGTGAGCAGTTCTTC	CASSHKQLAGGEQFF
TRBV10-3	.	TRBJ2-3	TRBD2	TGTGCCATCGCTTCGACTAGCGGGGGAAGCACAGATACGCAGTATTTT	CAIASTSGGSTDTQYF